This TCR beta chain originates from a study of T cell responses to AZD1222 COVID-19 vaccine. Analysis merged second doses at about 4 or about 12 weeks. Method: immunoSEQ multiplex PCR; TCRdb's copy keeps in-frame clones and lacks some. This table has about 150,000 clones, around 90% appearing once. Points on this clone: Antigen: not known.

There are 15 residues in the CDR3. Trimming removed 4 bases from V and 2 bases from J; junction bases left unmatched: 6. Germline loops: CDR1 MNHEY, CDR2 SMNVEV (reference sequence). Study observations and caveats: An increase in Spike-specific TCR breadth and depth was observed after two AZD1222 doses.

The J gene is TRBJ2-7, the V gene TRBV27; the match to TRBD2 covers 9 bases. The starting material was peripheral blood, obtained 28 days after the second AZD1222 dose. The sequence derives from an adult who received the AZD1222 COVID-19 vaccine. CDR3 DNA: TGTGCCAGCAGTTATAGGACTAGCGAAACCTACGAGCAGTACTTC. The encoded protein is CASSYRTSETYEQYF.